This TCR beta chain was recovered during a study of blood T cell repertoires in COVID-19. Study-wide context: Samples representing acute and convalescent COVID-19 were sourced from the United States, Italy and Spain.

CDR3 length: 15 amino acids. The V gene lost 4 bases and the J gene lost 1 base, with 13 bases spanning the gap. Per germline, CDR1 SGHRS and CDR2 YFSETQ. As handled by the study authors: From reference gene primer amplification, estimates of nucleated cell counts were derived. The method was immunoSEQ multiplex PCR; TCRdb's version includes in-frame clones alone and lacks a portion of them. That table furnishes V, J and clone size, whereas the DNA furnished D and trimming. This sample yields 65,000 to 80,000 clones, of which approximately 85% are seen a single time; approximately 30% belongs to the top ten.

V gene TRBV5-1 combines with J gene TRBJ2-3, with D hard to call. Sequencing input: peripheral blood. The receptor was derived from a human donor in a cohort sampled during active COVID-19. CDR3 coding DNA: TGCGCCAGCAGCCCTATCCAAGAGGGCACAGATACGCAGTATTTT. Residues: CASSPIQEGTDTQYF.